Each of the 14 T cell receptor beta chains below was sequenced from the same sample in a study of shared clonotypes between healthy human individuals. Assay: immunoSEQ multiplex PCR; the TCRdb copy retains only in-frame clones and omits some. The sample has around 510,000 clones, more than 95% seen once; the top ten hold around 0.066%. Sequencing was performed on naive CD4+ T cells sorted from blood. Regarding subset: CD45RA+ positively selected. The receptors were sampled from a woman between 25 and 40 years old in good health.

CDR3 in amino acids: CASETGSTDTQYF. The CDR3 coding sequence is TGTGCCAGTGAAACAGGGAGTACAGATACGCAGTATTTT. The J gene is TRBJ2-3, the V gene TRBV19; tentative D call: TRBD1 (6 bases). There are 13 residues in the CDR3. Looked up from germline, CDR1 is LNHDA and CDR2 is SQIVND (reference sequence). Trimming left V 8 bases short and J 3 bases short, with 12 bases between.

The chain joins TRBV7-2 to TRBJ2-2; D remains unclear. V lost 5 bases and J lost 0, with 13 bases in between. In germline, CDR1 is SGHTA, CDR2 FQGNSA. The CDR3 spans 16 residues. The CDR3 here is CASSAFQPSNTGELFF. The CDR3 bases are TGTGCCAGCAGCGCCTTCCAGCCCTCGAACACCGGGGAGCTGTTTTTT.

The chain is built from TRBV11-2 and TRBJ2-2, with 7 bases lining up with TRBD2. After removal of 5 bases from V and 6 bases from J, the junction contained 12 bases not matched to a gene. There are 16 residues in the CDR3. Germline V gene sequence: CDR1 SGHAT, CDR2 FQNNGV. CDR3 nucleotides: TGTGCCAGCAGCCCACCGGCATACGGGAGGTCCGGGGAGCTGTTTTTT. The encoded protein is CASSPPAYGRSGELFF.

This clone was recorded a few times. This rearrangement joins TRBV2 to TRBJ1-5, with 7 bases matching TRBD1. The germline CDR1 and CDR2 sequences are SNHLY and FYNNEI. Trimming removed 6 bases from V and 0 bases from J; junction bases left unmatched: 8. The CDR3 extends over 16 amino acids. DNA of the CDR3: TGTGCCAGCAGGAGGAGGGGGCCCGATAGCAATCAGCCCCAGCATTTT. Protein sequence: CASRRRGPDSNQPQHF.

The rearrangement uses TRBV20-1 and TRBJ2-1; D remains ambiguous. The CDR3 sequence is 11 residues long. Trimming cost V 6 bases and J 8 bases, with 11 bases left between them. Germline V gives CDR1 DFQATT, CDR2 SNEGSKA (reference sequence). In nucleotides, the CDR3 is TGCAGTGCCAGCAAAGTGGATGAGCAGTTCTTC. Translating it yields CSASKVDEQFF.

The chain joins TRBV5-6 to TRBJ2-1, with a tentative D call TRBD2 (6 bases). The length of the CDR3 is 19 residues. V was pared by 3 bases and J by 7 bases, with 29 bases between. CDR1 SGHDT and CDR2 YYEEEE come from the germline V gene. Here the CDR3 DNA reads TGTGCCAGCAGCTCGTTAAGACGGTCGACTCCCTCCGGGGGAAATGAGCAGTTCTTC. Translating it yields CASSSLRRSTPSGGNEQFF.

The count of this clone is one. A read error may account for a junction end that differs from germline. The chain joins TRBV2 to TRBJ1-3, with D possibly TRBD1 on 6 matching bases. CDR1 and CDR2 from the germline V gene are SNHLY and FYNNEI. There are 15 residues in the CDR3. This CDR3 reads CASTRGRVSGNTIYF. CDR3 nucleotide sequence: TGTGCAAGCACCAGGGGCAGGGTCTCTGGAAACACCATATATTTT.

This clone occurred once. The CDR3 coding sequence is TGTGCTAGTGGTCCCGGGACAGGGTTCCAAGAGACCCAGTACTTC. Translated, it gives CASGPGTGFQETQYF. The chain has TRBV12-5 and TRBJ2-5; 9 positions match TRBD1. The CDR3 loop spans 15 amino acids. The ends lost 5 bases at V and 1 base at J; junction bases unmatched: 5. Per germline, CDR1 LGHNT and CDR2 FRNRAP. Variable domain in full (rest from reference TRBV12-5 and TRBJ2-5): DARVTQTPRHKVTEMGQEVTMRCQPILGHNTVFWYRQTMMQGLELLAYFRNRAPLDDSGMPKDRFSAEMPDATLATLKIQPSEPRDSAVYFCASGPGTGFQETQYFGPGTRLLVL.

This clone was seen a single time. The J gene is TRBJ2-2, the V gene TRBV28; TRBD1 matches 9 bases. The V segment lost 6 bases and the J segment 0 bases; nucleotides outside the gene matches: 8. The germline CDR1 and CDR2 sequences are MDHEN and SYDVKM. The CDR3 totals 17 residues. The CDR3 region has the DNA TGTGCCAGCAGGTACTCCGGGACAGGGTCGAACACCGGGGAGCTGTTTTTT. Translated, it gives CASRYSGTGSNTGELFF.

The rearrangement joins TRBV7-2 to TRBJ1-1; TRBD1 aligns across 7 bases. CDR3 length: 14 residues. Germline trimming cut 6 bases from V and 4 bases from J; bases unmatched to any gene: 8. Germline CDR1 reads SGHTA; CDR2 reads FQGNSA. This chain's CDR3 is CASRYPGQFTEAFF. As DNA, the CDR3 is TGTGCCAGCAGATATCCGGGACAGTTCACTGAAGCTTTCTTT. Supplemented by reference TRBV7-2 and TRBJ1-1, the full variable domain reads GAGVSQSPSNKVTEKGKDVELRCDPISGHTALYWYRQSLGQGLEFLIYFQGNSAPDKSGLPSDRFSAERTGGSVSTLTIQRTQQEDSAVYLCASRYPGQFTEAFFGQGTRLTVV.

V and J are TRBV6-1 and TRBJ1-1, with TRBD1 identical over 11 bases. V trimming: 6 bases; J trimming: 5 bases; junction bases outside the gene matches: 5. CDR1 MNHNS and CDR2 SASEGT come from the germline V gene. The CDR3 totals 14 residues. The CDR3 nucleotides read TGTGCCAGCAGCCTCGGGACAGGGGGGACTGAAGCTTTCTTT. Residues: CASSLGTGGTEAFF.

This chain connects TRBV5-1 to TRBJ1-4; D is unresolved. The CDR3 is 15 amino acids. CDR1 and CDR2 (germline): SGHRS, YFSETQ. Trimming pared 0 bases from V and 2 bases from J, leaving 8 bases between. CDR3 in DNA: TGCGCCAGCAGCTTGGGAGGACTTACTAATGAAAAACTGTTTTTT. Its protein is CASSLGGLTNEKLFF.

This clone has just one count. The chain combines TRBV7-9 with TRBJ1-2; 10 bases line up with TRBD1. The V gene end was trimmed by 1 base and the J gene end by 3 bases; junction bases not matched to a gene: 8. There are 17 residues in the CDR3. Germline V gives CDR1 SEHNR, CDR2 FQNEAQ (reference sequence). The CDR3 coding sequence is TGTGCCAGCAGCTTAGATTTGGACAGGGGGTTGCACTATGGCTACACCTTC. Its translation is CASSLDLDRGLHYGYTF.

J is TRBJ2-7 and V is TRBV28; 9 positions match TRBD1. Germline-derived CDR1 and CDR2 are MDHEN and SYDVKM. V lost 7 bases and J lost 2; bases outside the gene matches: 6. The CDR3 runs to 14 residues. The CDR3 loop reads CASIPQGAPYEQYF. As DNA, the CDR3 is TGTGCCAGCATTCCACAGGGGGCCCCCTACGAGCAGTACTTC. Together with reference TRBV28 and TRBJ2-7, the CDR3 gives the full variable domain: DVKVTQSSRYLVKRTGEKVFLECVQDMDHENMFWYRQDPGLGLRLIYFSYDVKMKEKGDIPEGYSVSREKKERFSLILESASTNQTSMYLCASIPQGAPYEQYFGPGTRLTVT.